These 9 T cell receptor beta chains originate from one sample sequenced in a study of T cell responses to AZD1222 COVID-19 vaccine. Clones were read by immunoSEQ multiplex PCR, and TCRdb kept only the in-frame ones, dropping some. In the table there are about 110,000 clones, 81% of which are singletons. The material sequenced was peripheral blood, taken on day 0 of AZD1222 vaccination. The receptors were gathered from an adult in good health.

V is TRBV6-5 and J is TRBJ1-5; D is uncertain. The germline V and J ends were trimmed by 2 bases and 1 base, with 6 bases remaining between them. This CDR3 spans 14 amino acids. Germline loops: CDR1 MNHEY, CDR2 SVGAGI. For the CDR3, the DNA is TGTGCCAGCAGTTACGGGCGGAGCAATCAGCCCCAGCATTTT. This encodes CASSYGRSNQPQHF.

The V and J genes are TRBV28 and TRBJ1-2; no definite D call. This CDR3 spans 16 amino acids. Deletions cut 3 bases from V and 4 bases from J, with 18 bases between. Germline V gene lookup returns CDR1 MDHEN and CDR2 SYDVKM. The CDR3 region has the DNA TGTGCCAGCAGTTTCAAGGCGGTAGGCGGCCCCTATGGCTACACCTTC. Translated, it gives CASSFKAVGGPYGYTF.

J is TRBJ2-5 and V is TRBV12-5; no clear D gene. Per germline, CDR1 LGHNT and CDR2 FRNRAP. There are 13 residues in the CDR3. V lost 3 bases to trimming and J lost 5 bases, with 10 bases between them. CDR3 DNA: TGTGCTAGTGGTTTATGGGAATCGGAGACCCAGTACTTC. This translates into CASGLWESETQYF.

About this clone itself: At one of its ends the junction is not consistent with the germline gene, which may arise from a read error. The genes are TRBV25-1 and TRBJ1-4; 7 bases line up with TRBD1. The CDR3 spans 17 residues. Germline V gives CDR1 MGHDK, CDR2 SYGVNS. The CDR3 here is CAGRGEGKEGPREKLFF. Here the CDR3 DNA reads TGTGCCGGCAGGGGGGAGGGAAAGGAGGGGCCTAGGGAAAAACTGTTTTTT.

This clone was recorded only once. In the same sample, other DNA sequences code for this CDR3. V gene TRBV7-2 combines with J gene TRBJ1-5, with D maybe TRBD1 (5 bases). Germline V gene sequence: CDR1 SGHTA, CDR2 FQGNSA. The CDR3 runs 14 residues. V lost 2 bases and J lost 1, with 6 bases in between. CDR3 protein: CASSLQGSNQPQHF. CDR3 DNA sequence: TGTGCCAGCAGCTTACAGGGCAGCAATCAGCCCCAGCATTTT.

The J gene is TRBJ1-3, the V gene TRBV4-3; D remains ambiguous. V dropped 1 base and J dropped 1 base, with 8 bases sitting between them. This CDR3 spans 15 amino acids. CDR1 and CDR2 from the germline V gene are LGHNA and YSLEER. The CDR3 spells CASSQVEGSGNTIYF. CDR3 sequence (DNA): TGCGCCAGCAGCCAAGTAGAGGGATCTGGAAACACCATATATTTT.

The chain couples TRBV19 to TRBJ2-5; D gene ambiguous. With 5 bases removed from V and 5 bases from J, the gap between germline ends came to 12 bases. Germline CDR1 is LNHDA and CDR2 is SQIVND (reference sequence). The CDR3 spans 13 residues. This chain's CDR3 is CASSRVGGETQYF. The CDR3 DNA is TGTGCCAGTAGTCGGGTGGGTGGGGAGACCCAGTACTTC. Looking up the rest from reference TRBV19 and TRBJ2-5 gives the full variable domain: DGGITQSPKYLFRKEGQNVTLSCEQNLNHDAMYWYRQDPGQGLRLIYYSQIVNDFQKGDIAEGYSVSREKKESFPLTVTSAQKNPTAFYLCASSRVGGETQYFGPGTRLLVL.

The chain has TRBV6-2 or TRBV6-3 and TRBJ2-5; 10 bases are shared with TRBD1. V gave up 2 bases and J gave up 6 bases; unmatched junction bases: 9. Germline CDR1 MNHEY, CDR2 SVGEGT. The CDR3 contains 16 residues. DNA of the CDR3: TGTGCCAGCAGTTACCCCCCGACAGGGGGCGAAAAGACCCAGTACTTC. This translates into CASSYPPTGGEKTQYF.

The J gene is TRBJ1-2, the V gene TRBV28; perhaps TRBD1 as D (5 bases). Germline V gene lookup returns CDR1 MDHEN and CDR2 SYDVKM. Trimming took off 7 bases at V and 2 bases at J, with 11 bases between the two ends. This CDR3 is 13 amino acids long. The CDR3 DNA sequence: TGTGCCAGCAATTCAGGGTCGAACTATGGCTACACCTTC. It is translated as CASNSGSNYGYTF.